Each of the 15 T cell receptor beta chains below was sequenced from the same sample in a study of shared clonotypes between healthy human individuals. Data came from immunoSEQ multiplex PCR; TCRdb stores just in-frame clones and leaves some out. The sample shows over a million clones, 75% to 80% of them seen only once. The sequencing input was memory CD4+ T cells from PBMCs. Subset indicated: CD45RA-negative fraction. The receptors stem from a man aged 18 to 30 in good health. Some clones in this sample may be carry-over from other donors' samples.

The chain has TRBV6-7 and TRBJ2-3; TRBD2 agrees at 8 bases. TRBV6-7 is given ORF status, its function remaining uncertain. CDR3 size: 15 residues. Unmatched junction bases numbered 6, after V lost 1 base and J lost 6 bases. The CDR3, as DNA: TGTGCCAGCAGTTACTACGGGACTAGTGATGATACGCAGTATTTT. It yields the protein CASSYYGTSDDTQYF.

J is TRBJ2-5 and V is TRBV18; D is uncertain. This CDR3 is built from 14 residues. CDR1 and CDR2 from the germline V gene are KGHSH and LQKENI. Trimming took off 5 bases at V and 1 base at J, with 11 bases between the two ends. Written as DNA, the CDR3 is TGTGCCAGCTCAGAAACAGCCTTCCAAGAGACCCAGTACTTC. It is translated as CASSETAFQETQYF.

This clone was counted a few times. This chain uses TRBV7-6 with TRBJ2-1, with 11 bases aligning to TRBD2. V gave up 8 bases and J gave up 6 bases; unmatched junction bases: 9. The CDR3 spans 15 residues. The V gene's germline CDR1 is SGHVS and CDR2 FNYEAQ. The CDR3 DNA reads TGTGCCAGCTCCCGTGGTAGCGGGAGGGGCAATGAGCAGTTCTTC. Its translation is CASSRGSGRGNEQFF.

The chain links TRBV6-1 to TRBJ1-1, with D uncertain. The CDR3 runs 13 residues. Trimming took off 1 base at V and 11 bases at J, with 14 bases between the two ends. The germline gives CDR1 MNHNS, CDR2 SASEGT. The CDR3: CASSEGSGQRAFF. The CDR3, as DNA: TGTGCCAGCAGTGAAGGGTCAGGCCAGCGGGCTTTCTTT.

V gene TRBV4-1 combines with J gene TRBJ2-5; TRBD2 is a possible D gene (6 bases). The CDR3 is 15 amino acids. Germline V lookup: CDR1 MGHRA, CDR2 YSYEKL. Trimming shortened V by 4 bases and J by 1 base, and 13 bases separated the two germline ends. CDR3 in amino acids: CASSPWGVIQETQYF. The CDR3 nucleotides are TGCGCCAGCAGCCCCTGGGGGGTTATCCAAGAGACCCAGTACTTC.

The DNA for the CDR3 is TGTGCCAGCCGCCATGAAGGGCAAGTGAACACTGAAGCTTTCTTT. Protein product: CASRHEGQVNTEAFF. V and J are TRBV2 and TRBJ1-1; no firm D call. The germline V gene encodes CDR1 SNHLY and CDR2 FYNNEI. V lost 8 bases, J lost 0 bases, and 16 bases lay in between. The CDR3 extends over 15 amino acids.

This chain uses TRBV5-5 with TRBJ1-3, with D tentatively TRBD1 (6 bases). Trimming cost V 5 bases and J 0 bases, with 12 bases left between them. Germline V gene data show CDR1 as SGHKS and CDR2 as YYEKEE (reference sequence). CDR3 length: 15 residues. The CDR3 here is CASRPGQNSGNTIYF. CDR3 nucleotides: TGTGCCAGCAGACCTGGACAGAACTCTGGAAACACCATATATTTT. Full variable domain (missing parts from reference TRBV5-5 and TRBJ1-3): DAGVTQSPTHLIKTRGQQVTLRCSPISGHKSVSWYQQVLGQGPQFIFQYYEKEERGRGNFPDRFSARQFPNYSSELNVNALLLGDSALYLCASRPGQNSGNTIYFGEGSWLTVV.

The chain is built from TRBV6-1 and TRBJ2-5; the D gene could be TRBD1 or TRBD2 (5 bases each). V lost 2 bases and J lost 5, with 15 bases in between. CDR1 is MNHNS, CDR2 SASEGT, per germline. The CDR3 consists of 15 residues. In DNA form, the CDR3 reads TGTGCCAGCAGTGAACGCCTAGCCGCAGGGGAGACCCAGTACTTC. Protein: CASSERLAAGETQYF.

This clone has just a few counts. The sample holds other DNA sequences that translate to the same CDR3. The chain combines TRBV30 with TRBJ1-2; a possible D gene is TRBD1 (5 bases). V was clipped by 0 bases and J by 4 bases, with 9 bases between them. The CDR3 is made up of 13 amino acids. Per the germline V gene, CDR1 is GTSNPN and CDR2 is SVGIG (reference sequence). CDR3 loop: CAWSVRGGYGYTF. In DNA form, the CDR3 reads TGTGCCTGGAGTGTACGCGGGGGCTATGGCTACACCTTC.

The chain uses TRBV2 and TRBJ1-1, with a possible D match to TRBD1 (5 bases). Trimming pared 3 bases from V and 1 base from J, leaving 12 bases between. This CDR3 region has 15 residues. Germline CDR1 reads SNHLY; CDR2 reads FYNNEI. CDR3 sequence: CASSDGGRANTEAFF. CDR3 bases: TGTGCCAGCAGTGACGGGGGTCGGGCGAACACTGAAGCTTTCTTT. Variable domain in full (rest from reference TRBV2 and TRBJ1-1): EPEVTQTPSHQVTQMGQEVILRCVPISNHLYFYWYRQILGQKVEFLVSFYNNEISEKSEIFDDQFSVERPDGSNFTLKIRSTKLEDSAMYFCASSDGGRANTEAFFGQGTRLTVV.

The gene calls are TRBV10-3 and TRBJ2-7; no reliable D call. Germline V CDR1 and CDR2: ENHRY, SYGVKD. V gave up 5 bases and J gave up 1 base, with 12 bases separating them. This CDR3 region has 14 residues. The DNA for the CDR3 is TGTGCCATCAGTTTTCAGTCCCGTTCCTACGAGCAGTACTTC. This translates into CAISFQSRSYEQYF.

The CDR3 DNA is TGTGCCAGTAGTATTCCCCTGTCCAGGGGTTCCGGTGAAGCTTTCTTT. It encodes CASSIPLSRGSGEAFF. The J gene is TRBJ1-1, the V gene TRBV19; the D gene is possibly TRBD1 (6 bases). This CDR3 spans 16 amino acids. Looked up from germline, CDR1 is LNHDA and CDR2 is SQIVND (reference sequence). V was trimmed by 3 bases and J by 7 bases, leaving 21 bases between them.

This chain uses TRBV7-3 with TRBJ2-3; 7 nucleotides match TRBD1. This CDR3 has 15 amino acids. From germline, CDR1 is SGHTA and CDR2 FQGTGA. V dropped 4 bases and J dropped 0; count of bases not matched to a gene: 4. The CDR3 nucleotides read TGTGCCAGCAGCTCTCAGACAGGGAGCACAGATACGCAGTATTTT. Translating gives CASSSQTGSTDTQYF.

About this clone: This CDR3 is also generated by other DNA sequences in the sample. The V call is TRBV5-4, the J call TRBJ2-3; a possible D gene is TRBD2 (5 bases). Trimming removed 2 bases from V and 0 bases from J, with 10 bases in between. Germline CDR1 SGHNT, CDR2 YYREEE (reference sequence). This CDR3 contains 15 residues. In DNA form, the CDR3 reads TGTGCCAGCAGCTTAGCAGCGGCTAGCACAGATACGCAGTATTTT. Translating it yields CASSLAAASTDTQYF.

The chain carries TRBV28 and TRBJ1-2; D ambiguous. The CDR3 runs to 14 residues. V was cut by 5 bases and J by 4 bases, with 14 bases left in between. The germline V gene encodes CDR1 MDHEN and CDR2 SYDVKM. CDR3: CASSEPGVSYGYTF. The DNA of the CDR3 is TGTGCCAGCAGTGAACCAGGAGTTAGCTATGGCTACACCTTC.